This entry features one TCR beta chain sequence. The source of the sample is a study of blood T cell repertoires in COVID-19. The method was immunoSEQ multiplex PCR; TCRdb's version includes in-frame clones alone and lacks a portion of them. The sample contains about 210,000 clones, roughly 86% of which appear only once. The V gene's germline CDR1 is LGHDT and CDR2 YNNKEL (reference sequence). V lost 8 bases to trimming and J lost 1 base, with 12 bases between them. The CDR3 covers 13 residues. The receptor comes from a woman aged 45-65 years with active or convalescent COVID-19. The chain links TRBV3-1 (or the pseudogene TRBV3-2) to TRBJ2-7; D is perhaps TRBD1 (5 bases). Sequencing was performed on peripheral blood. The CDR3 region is CASSTGGSYEQYF. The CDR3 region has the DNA TGTGCCAGCTCAACAGGTGGGTCCTACGAGCAGTACTTC.